The entry below gives a single TCR beta chain sequence along with its context. What it binds is unknown. Germline V lookup: CDR1 MNHEY, CDR2 SMNVEV (reference sequence). The CDR3 is 16 residues long. Trimming shortened V by 0 bases and J by 1 base, and 12 bases separated the two germline ends. The sample comes from a study of CD8 T cell repertoires and HIV-1 epitope variants. Across the study: Twenty-five autologous and known Gag and Nef epitope variant peptides each stimulated T cells separately. Control wells had CMV/EBV/flu peptides, negative Ebola AY9, or no peptide.

Survey-depth immunoSEQ sequencing covered TCR beta CDR3 regions. The repertoire was sequenced with immunoSEQ multiplex PCR; TCRdb's copy has only in-frame clones and lacks some. The sample records 5,000 to 6,000 clones, roughly 60% being singletons. The sequence was collected from a male donor with HIV. Sequencing was carried out using cultured CD8+ T cells derived from PBMCs. J is TRBJ1-1 and V is TRBV27; D is perhaps TRBD1 (5 bases). CDR3 DNA sequence: TGTGCCAGCAGTTTATCGGCAGGCGGGGGGAACACTGAAGCTTTCTTT. Translating it yields CASSLSAGGGNTEAFF.